The 6 T cell receptor beta chains below all came from one sample that was sequenced in a study of T cells after yellow fever vaccination. TCRdb re-called the 5' RACE reads through MiXCR, storing one row per CDR3 protein. This table holds around 310,000 distinct CDR3 sequences, 8.7% found once. Specimen: PBMCs, collected on the day of the first yellow fever vaccination. The receptors here all came from a man between 18 and 29 years old who received the YFV17D yellow fever vaccine.

In its sample, this clonotype was seen many times. The rearrangement links TRBV20-1 to TRBJ1-2, with D possibly being TRBD1 (6 bases). This CDR3 spans 14 amino acids. Trimming stripped 0 bases from V and 8 bases from J, with 16 bases between. Germline assignment: CDR1 DFQATT and CDR2 SNEGSKA (reference sequence). The CDR3 reads CSARDLGASSGYTF. The DNA for the CDR3 is TGCAGTGCTAGAGATCTGGGGGCGTCTTCCGGCTACACCTTC.

This clonotype was counted only a few times. The chain combines TRBV5-1 with TRBJ2-3; 8 bases are shared with TRBD1. The CDR3 runs to 15 residues. The germline V gene encodes CDR1 SGHRS and CDR2 YFSETQ. J gave up 1 base and V 4 bases, and 5 bases lay outside the gene matches. The CDR3 sequence: CASSVGTGRTDTQYF. The DNA for the CDR3 is TGCGCCAGCAGCGTAGGGACAGGACGCACAGATACGCAGTATTTT.

This clonotype was seen only a few times. J is TRBJ1-2 and V is TRBV4-2; D perhaps matches TRBD1 (5 bases). V was trimmed by 2 bases and J by 7 bases, leaving 29 bases between them. Germline values: CDR1 LGHNA, CDR2 YNFKEQ. The CDR3 is 19 amino acids. The CDR3 reads CASSQLMGNSGREGGGYTF. CDR3 DNA: TGTGCCAGCAGCCAATTAATGGGTAATTCGGGCAGGGAAGGTGGTGGCTACACCTTC.

This clonotype has more than one count but fewer than ten. CDR3 nucleotides: TGCGCCAGCAGCTTGGATCTAGGGATAAAGTTCTTC. Residues: CASSLDLGIKFF. The gene calls are TRBV5-1 and TRBJ2-1; the D is unclear. Germline V gene lookup returns CDR1 SGHRS and CDR2 YFSETQ. This CDR3 spans 12 amino acids. The V end was cut by 0 bases, the J end by 14 bases, with 12 bases between.

In this sample, this clonotype turned up a few times. The genes are TRBV7-3 and TRBJ2-2, with 8 bases lining up with TRBD2. The length of the CDR3 is 15 residues. Unmatched junction bases numbered 4, after V lost 4 bases and J lost 3 bases. Germline V gives CDR1 SGHTA, CDR2 FQGTGA. The CDR3 nucleotides read TGTGCCAGCAGCTCGGGGGGGCCGCACACCGGGGAGCTGTTTTTT. It codes for CASSSGGPHTGELFF.

This clonotype turned up a few times. V and J are TRBV9 and TRBJ2-1; D might be TRBD2 (6 bases). CDR1 is SGDLS and CDR2 is YYNGEE in the germline V gene. Trimming took 5 bases from V and 6 from J, leaving 12 bases between them. This CDR3 is 13 amino acids long. The CDR3 DNA is TGTGCCAGCAGTAGAATGGGGGGCAATGAGCAGTTCTTC. It codes for CASSRMGGNEQFF.